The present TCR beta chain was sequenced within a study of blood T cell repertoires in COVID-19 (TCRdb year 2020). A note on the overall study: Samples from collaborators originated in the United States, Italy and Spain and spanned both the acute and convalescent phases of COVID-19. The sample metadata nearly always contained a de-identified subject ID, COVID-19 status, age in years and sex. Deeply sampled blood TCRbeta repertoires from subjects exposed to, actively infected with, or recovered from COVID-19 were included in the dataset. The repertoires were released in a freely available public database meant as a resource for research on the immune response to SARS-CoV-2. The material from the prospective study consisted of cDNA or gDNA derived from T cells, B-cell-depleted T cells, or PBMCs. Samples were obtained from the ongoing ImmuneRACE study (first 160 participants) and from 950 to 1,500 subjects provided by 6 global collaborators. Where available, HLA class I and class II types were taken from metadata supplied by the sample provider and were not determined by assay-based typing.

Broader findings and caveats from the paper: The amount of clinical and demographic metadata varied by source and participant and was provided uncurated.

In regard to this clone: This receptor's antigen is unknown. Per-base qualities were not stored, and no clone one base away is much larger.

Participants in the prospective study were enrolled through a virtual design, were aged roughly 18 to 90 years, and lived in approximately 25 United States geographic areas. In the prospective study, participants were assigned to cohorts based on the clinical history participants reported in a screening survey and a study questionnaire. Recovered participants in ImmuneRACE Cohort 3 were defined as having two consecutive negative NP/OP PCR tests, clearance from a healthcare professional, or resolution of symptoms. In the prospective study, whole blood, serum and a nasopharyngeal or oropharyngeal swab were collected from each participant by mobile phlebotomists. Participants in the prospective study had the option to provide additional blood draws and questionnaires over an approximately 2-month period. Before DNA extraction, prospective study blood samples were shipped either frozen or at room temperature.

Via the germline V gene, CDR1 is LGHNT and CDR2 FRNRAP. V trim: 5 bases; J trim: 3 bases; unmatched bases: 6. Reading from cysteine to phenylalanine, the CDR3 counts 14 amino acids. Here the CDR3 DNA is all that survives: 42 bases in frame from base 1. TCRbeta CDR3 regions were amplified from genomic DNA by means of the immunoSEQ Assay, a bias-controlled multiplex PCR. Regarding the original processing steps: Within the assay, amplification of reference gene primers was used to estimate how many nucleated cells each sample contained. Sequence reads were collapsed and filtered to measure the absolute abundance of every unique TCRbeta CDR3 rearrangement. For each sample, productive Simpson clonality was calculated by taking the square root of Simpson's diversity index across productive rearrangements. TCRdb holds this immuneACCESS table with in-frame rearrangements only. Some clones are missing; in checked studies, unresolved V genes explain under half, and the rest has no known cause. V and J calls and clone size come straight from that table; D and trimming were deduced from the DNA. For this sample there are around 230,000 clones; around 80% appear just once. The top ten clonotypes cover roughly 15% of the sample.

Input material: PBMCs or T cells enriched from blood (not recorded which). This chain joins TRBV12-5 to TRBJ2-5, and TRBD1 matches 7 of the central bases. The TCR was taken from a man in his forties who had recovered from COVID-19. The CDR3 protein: CASGPGTEEETQYF. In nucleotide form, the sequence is TGTGCTAGTGGTCCGGGGACAGAAGAAGAGACCCAGTACTTC.